This T cell receptor beta chain was profiled in a study of cytomegalovirus exposure and HLA in healthy donors. 13 Jbeta primers and 60 Vbeta primers were used for the PCR. This table comes from immunoSEQ multiplex PCR, and its TCRdb copy is limited to in-frame clones, with some not included. This sample has 150,000 to 200,000 clones, with 82% found just once. Study-level results: Productive status was seen about 90% or about 30% of the time for most TCR beta V segments in an earlier analysis.

The CDR3 is made up of 15 amino acids. CDR1 SGHTA and CDR2 FQGNSA come from the germline V gene. The J segment lost 2 bases and the V segment lost 2 bases, leaving 3 bases of the junction unmatched. Details on this clone: Antigen unknown.

The sequenced sample consisted of PBMCs. This TCR was recovered from a man between 35 and 55 years old in good health and CMV-seronegative. This chain joins TRBV7-2 and TRBJ2-5; the match to TRBD2 covers 9 bases. This chain's CDR3 is CASSLQAGGQETQYF. The CDR3 DNA is TGTGCCAGCAGCTTACAGGCGGGGGGGCAAGAGACCCAGTACTTC.